The T cell receptor (beta chain) under discussion was sequenced for a study of blood T cells in healthy people across ages. V lost 0 bases to trimming and J lost 8 bases, with 14 bases between them. Germline loops: CDR1 SGHDN, CDR2 FVKESK. CDR3 length equals 15 residues. Primers used in a second PCR of roughly 7 to 12 cycles were a sample-barcoded 5' primer and a J-beta primer mix. TCRdb used MiXCR to reprocess the 5' RACE reads, holding one entry per CDR3 protein. The table shows some 760,000 distinct CDR3 sequences, with 20% to 25% occurring only once. Whole-study results and caveats: The lack of PBMC sorting stopped any conclusive naive versus antigen-experienced comparison. Those diversity estimates obtained from one million T cells were thought to be underestimates.

As regards this clonotype: Antigen unknown.

Another study also made use of these data, one on T cells of mothers and their children. That report adds: It was through the M1S primer of the second PCR that sample barcodes and 2-4 random nucleotides were added.

The TCR sequence derives from a boy aged 5-17 years in good health. The chain uses TRBV14 and TRBJ2-1; TRBD2 might be the D (6 bases). What was sequenced was blood. DNA for the CDR3: TGTGCCAGCAGCCAAGATCTGGGGGGTTTGGATGAGCAGTTCTTC. It encodes CASSQDLGGLDEQFF.